This TCR beta chain was observed in a study of sequential checkpoint blockade in melanoma. Study at large: Each arm's sequence ended with maintenance nivolumab.

Treatment meaning: randomized to nivolumab then ipilimumab (arm A) or the reverse (arm B). Germline values: CDR1 SGHVS, CDR2 FQNEAQ. The CDR3 runs 15 residues. The ends were cut back, 5 bases at V and 3 bases at J, with 16 bases in the middle. The assay was immunoSEQ multiplex PCR, and TCRdb's table has in-frame clones only and misses some. The sample carries some 32,000 clones, approximately 82% recorded once. The sample in question was CD8+ T cells sorted from blood (inferred from file names), obtained from a patient given nivolumab and ipilimumab in sequence. This chain links TRBV7-8 with TRBJ1-2, with D perhaps TRBD1 (5 bases). This clonotype was obtained from a human donor with melanoma. The CDR3 loop reads CASSPQGGLDYGYTF. The CDR3 region has the DNA TGTGCCAGCAGCCCTCAGGGTGGTTTAGACTATGGCTACACCTTC.